The source of this TCR beta chain is a study of cytomegalovirus exposure and HLA in healthy donors. Study outcomes and limitations: A few of the chains that were CMV-associated were confirmed in vitro to be specific for CMV antigens. Cytomegalovirus association was listed for 170 or so TCR beta chains.

The repertoire was sequenced with immunoSEQ multiplex PCR; TCRdb's copy has only in-frame clones and lacks some. The table has roughly 250,000 clones, around 87% seen once. The donors were in the roughly 120-subject validation cohort, distinct from the approximately 700-subject first cohort. Of note for this clone: The antigen remains undetermined.

The origin of this receptor is a man aged 18 to 29 in good health and CMV-seronegative. Sequencing was carried out using PBMCs.

The CDR3 here is CASSPRTGKNIQYF. The CDR3 coding sequence is TGTGCCAGCAGCCCCCGGACAGGGAAAAACATTCAGTACTTC. V gene TRBV7-9 combines with J gene TRBJ2-4, with TRBD1 identical over 8 bases. The germline V gene encodes CDR1 SEHNR and CDR2 FQNEAQ (reference sequence). Germline trimming cut 5 bases from V and 4 bases from J; bases unmatched to any gene: 4. The CDR3 runs to 14 residues.